This TCR beta chain was captured in a study of spatial heterogeneity in lung cancer. TCRdb reprocessed the 5' RACE reads with MiXCR, giving one entry per CDR3 protein. The sample has roughly 16,000 distinct CDR3 sequences, approximately 6.8% seen once. Time point given: blood at routine non-recurrence follow-up after resection. The germline V gene encodes CDR1 MDHEN and CDR2 SYDVKM. The CDR3 sequence is 12 residues long. V gave up 5 bases and J gave up 7 bases, with 12 bases separating them. Sequencing was performed on PBMCs, taken at follow-up. The gene calls are TRBV28 and TRBJ2-7; D is possibly TRBD2 (6 bases). The receptor was isolated from a male donor with early-stage non-small cell lung cancer. As DNA, the CDR3 is TGTGCCAGCAGTCGTTACCGGGAGGAGCAGTACTTC. Protein sequence: CASSRYREEQYF. Drawing the rest from reference TRBV28 and TRBJ2-7, the complete variable domain is DVKVTQSSRYLVKRTGEKVFLECVQDMDHENMFWYRQDPGLGLRLIYFSYDVKMKEKGDIPEGYSVSREKKERFSLILESASTNQTSMYLCASSRYREEQYFGPGTRLTVT.